This T cell receptor beta chain was obtained from a study of beta chain features in type 1 diabetes. Study results and caveats: Shorter TCRB CDR3s, moderately but significantly so, marked every one of the four CD4+ subsets in Type 1 diabetes patients.

Trimming at V came to 3 bases and at J to 2 bases, leaving 6 bases not matched to a gene. Looked up from germline, CDR1 is SGHTA and CDR2 is FQGNSA. This CDR3 is built from 16 residues. TCRB transcripts that were expressed got sequenced, as all of the isolated RNA had been reverse transcribed. Generated by immunoSEQ multiplex PCR, the TCRdb table keeps only in-frame clones and is missing some. Of 310,000 or so clones listed, approximately 10% were seen once; the top ten hold 0.015% to 0.02%. In the case of this clone: Its target is not known.

There was one heparinised blood draw per donor, averaging about 116 mL. The material sequenced was naive CD4+ T cells from blood. The sequence derives from a woman aged 25 to 45 in good health. The V gene is TRBV7-2, the J gene TRBJ2-3, with TRBD2 matching over 9 bases. This CDR3 is CASSFSGLANTDTQYF. In DNA form, the CDR3 reads TGTGCCAGCAGCTTTAGCGGACTAGCGAACACAGATACGCAGTATTTT. Together with reference TRBV7-2 and TRBJ2-3, the CDR3 gives the full variable domain: GAGVSQSPSNKVTEKGKDVELRCDPISGHTALYWYRQSLGQGLEFLIYFQGNSAPDKSGLPSDRFSAERTGGSVSTLTIQRTQQEDSAVYLCASSFSGLANTDTQYFGPGTRLTVL.